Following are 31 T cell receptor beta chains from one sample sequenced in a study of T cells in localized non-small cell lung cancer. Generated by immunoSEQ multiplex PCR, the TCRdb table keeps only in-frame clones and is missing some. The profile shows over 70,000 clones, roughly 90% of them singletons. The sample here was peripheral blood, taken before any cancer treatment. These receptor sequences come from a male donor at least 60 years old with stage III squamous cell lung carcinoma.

CDR3 nucleotide sequence: TGTGCCACCAGCGGTAGAAGTGGGGGACTCAAGGCCCAAGAGACCCAGTACTTC. This translates into CATSGRSGGLKAQETQYF. The chain joins TRBV15 to TRBJ2-5; a possible D gene is TRBD2 (6 bases). Trimming cost V 5 bases and J 1 base, with 23 bases left between them. The CDR3 sequence is 18 residues long. The V gene's germline CDR1 is LNHNV and CDR2 YYDKDF (reference sequence).

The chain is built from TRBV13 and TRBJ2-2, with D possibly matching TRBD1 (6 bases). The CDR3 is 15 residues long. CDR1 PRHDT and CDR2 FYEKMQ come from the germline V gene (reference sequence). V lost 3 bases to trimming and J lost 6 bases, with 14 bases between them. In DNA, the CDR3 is TGTGCCAGCAGCTTTGGCAGGGGATTGGCCGGGGAGCTGTTTTTT. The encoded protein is CASSFGRGLAGELFF.

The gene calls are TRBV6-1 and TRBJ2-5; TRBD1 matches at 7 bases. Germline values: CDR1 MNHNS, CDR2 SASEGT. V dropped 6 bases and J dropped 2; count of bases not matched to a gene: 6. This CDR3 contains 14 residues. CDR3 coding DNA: TGTGCCAGCAGCCAGGGACAGAGTCAAGAGACCCAGTACTTC. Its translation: CASSQGQSQETQYF.

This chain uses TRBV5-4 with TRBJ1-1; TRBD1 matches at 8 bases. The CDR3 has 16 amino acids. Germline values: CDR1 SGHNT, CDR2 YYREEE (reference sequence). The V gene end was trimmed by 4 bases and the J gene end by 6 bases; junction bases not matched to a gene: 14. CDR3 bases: TGTGCCAGCAGCCCTGTATCCGGGACAGGCATGTCTGAAGCTTTCTTT. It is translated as CASSPVSGTGMSEAFF.

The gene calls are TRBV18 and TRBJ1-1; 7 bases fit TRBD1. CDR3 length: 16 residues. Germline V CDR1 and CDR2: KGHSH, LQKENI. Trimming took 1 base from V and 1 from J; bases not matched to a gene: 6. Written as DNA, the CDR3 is TGTGCCAGCTCACCACGACAGGGTGGGTCGAACACTGAAGCTTTCTTT. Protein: CASSPRQGGSNTEAFF.

The CDR3 protein is CSALHGVSAGANVLTF. The CDR3 DNA reads TGCAGCGCTCTCCACGGGGTATCGGCTGGGGCCAACGTCCTGACTTTC. V usage is TRBV29-1 and J usage is TRBJ2-6; D might be TRBD2 (5 bases). V lost 7 bases to trimming and J lost 2 bases, with 18 bases between them. Germline V gene data show CDR1 as SQVTM and CDR2 as ANQGSEA. The CDR3 is 16 residues long.

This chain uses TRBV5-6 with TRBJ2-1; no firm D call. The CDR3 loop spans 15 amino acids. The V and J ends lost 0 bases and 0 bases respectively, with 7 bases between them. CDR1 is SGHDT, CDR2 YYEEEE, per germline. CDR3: CASSLDLSSYNEQFF. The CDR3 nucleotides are TGTGCCAGCAGCTTGGACCTGAGCTCCTACAATGAGCAGTTCTTC.

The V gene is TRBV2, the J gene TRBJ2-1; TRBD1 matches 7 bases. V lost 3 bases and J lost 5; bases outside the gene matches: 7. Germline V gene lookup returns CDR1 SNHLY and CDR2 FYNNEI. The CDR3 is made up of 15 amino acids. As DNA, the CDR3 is TGTGCCAGCAGTGAGTGGACAGGCAATAACAATGAGCAGTTCTTC. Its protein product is CASSEWTGNNNEQFF. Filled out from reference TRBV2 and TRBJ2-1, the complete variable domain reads EPEVTQTPSHQVTQMGQEVILRCVPISNHLYFYWYRQILGQKVEFLVSFYNNEISEKSEIFDDQFSVERPDGSNFTLKIRSTKLEDSAMYFCASSEWTGNNNEQFFGPGTRLTVL.

The CDR3 loop reads CASSYVGRQPLHF. The CDR3 DNA follows: TGTGCCAGCAGTTACGTAGGACGCCAGCCCCTCCACTTT. J is TRBJ1-6 and V is TRBV6-6; D ambiguous. Germline CDR1 MNHNY, CDR2 SVGAGI (reference sequence). The length of the CDR3 is 13 residues. V was cut by 2 bases and J by 13 bases, with 12 bases left in between.

The CDR3 is CASRPRTGNNQPQHF. The CDR3 DNA follows: TGTGCCAGCAGACCTAGGACAGGAAACAATCAGCCCCAGCATTTT. V and J are TRBV6-5 and TRBJ1-5, with TRBD1 identical over 7 bases. Per germline, CDR1 MNHEY and CDR2 SVGAGI. The CDR3 spans 15 residues. V dropped 6 bases and J dropped 3; count of bases not matched to a gene: 8.

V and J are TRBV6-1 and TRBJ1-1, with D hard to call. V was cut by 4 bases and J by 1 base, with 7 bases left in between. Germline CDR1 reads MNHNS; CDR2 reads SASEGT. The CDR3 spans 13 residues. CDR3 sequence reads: CASSVDGNTEAFF. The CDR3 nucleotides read TGTGCCAGCAGTGTGGACGGGAACACTGAAGCTTTCTTT.

Here the CDR3 reads CASSLTSGGTRGVNEQFF. In DNA, the CDR3 is TGCGCCAGCAGCCTGACTAGCGGGGGGACCCGGGGTGTCAATGAGCAGTTCTTC. This chain joins TRBV5-1 and TRBJ2-1, with 13 bases matching TRBD2. V lost 4 bases and J lost 6; bases outside the gene matches: 13. The CDR3 extends over 18 amino acids. Looked up from germline, CDR1 is SGHRS and CDR2 is YFSETQ. Complete variable domain (other parts from reference TRBV5-1 and TRBJ2-1): KAGVTQTPRYLIKTRGQQVTLSCSPISGHRSVSWYQQTPGQGLQFLFEYFSETQRNKGNFPGRFSGRQFSNSRSEMNVSTLELGDSALYLCASSLTSGGTRGVNEQFFGPGTRLTVL.

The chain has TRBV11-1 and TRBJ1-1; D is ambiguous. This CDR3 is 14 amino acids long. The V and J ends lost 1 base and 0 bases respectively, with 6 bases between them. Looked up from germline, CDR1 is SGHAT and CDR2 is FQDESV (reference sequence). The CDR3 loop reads CASSLDRMNTEAFF. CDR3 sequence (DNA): TGTGCCAGCAGCTTAGACCGCATGAACACTGAAGCTTTCTTT.

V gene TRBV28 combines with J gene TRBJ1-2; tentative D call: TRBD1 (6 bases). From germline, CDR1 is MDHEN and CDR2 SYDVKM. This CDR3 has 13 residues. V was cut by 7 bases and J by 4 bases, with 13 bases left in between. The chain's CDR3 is CASTSTGVYGYTF. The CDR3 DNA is TGTGCCAGCACCTCGACAGGCGTCTATGGCTACACCTTC.

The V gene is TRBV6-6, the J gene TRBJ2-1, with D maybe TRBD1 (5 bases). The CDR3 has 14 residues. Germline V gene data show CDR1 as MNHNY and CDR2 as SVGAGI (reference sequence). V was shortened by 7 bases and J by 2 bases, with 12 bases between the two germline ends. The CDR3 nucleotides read TGTGCCAGCACGCAGGGTATCACCTACAATGAGCAGTTCTTC. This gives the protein CASTQGITYNEQFF.

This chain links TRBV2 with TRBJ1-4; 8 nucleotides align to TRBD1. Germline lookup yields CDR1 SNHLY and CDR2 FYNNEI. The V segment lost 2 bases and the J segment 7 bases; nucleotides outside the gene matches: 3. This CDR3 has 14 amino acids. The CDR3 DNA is TGTGCCAGCAGTGAACTCCAGGGGGCTGAAAAACTGTTTTTT. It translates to CASSELQGAEKLFF. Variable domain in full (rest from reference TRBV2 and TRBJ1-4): EPEVTQTPSHQVTQMGQEVILRCVPISNHLYFYWYRQILGQKVEFLVSFYNNEISEKSEIFDDQFSVERPDGSNFTLKIRSTKLEDSAMYFCASSELQGAEKLFFGSGTQLSVL.

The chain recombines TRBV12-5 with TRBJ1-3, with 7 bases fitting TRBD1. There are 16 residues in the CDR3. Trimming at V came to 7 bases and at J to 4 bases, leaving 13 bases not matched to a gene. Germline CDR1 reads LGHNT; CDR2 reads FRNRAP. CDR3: CASDKRNRGSGNTIYF. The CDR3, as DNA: TGTGCTAGTGATAAACGAAACAGGGGTTCGGGAAACACCATATATTTT. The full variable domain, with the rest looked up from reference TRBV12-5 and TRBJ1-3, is DARVTQTPRHKVTEMGQEVTMRCQPILGHNTVFWYRQTMMQGLELLAYFRNRAPLDDSGMPKDRFSAEMPDATLATLKIQPSEPRDSAVYFCASDKRNRGSGNTIYFGEGSWLTVV.

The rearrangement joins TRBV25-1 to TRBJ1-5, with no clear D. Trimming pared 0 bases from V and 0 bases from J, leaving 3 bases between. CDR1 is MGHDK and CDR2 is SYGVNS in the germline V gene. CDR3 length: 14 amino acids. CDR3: CASSEYRSNQPQHF. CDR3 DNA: TGTGCCAGCAGTGAATATCGTAGCAATCAGCCCCAGCATTTT.

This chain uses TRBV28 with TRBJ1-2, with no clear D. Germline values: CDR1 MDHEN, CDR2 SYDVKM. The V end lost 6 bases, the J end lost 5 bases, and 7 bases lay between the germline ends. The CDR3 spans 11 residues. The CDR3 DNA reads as TGTGCCAGCAGCTTGGATTATGGCTACACCTTC. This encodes CASSLDYGYTF.

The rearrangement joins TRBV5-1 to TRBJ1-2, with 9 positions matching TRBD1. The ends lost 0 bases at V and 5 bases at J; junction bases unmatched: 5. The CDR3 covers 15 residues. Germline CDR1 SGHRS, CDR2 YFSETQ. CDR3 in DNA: TGCGCCAGCAGCTTGGAAGGGACAGGGTTTTATGGCTACACCTTC. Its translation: CASSLEGTGFYGYTF.

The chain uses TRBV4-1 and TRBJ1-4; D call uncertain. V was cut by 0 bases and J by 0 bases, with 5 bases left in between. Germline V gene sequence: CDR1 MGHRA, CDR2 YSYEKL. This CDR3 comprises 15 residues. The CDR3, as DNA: TGCGCCAGCAGCCAAGATGGAGCAACTAATGAAAAACTGTTTTTT. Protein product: CASSQDGATNEKLFF.

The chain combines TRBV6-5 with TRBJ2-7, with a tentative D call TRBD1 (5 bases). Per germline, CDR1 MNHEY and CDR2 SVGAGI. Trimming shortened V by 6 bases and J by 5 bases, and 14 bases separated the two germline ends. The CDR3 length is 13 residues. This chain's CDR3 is CASSDDSFHEQYF. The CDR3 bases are TGTGCCAGCAGCGACGACAGCTTCCACGAGCAGTACTTC.

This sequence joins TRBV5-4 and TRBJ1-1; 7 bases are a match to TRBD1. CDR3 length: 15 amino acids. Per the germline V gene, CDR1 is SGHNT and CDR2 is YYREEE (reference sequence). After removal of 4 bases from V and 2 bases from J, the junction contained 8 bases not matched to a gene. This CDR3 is CASSRTNRGNTEAFF. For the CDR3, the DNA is TGTGCCAGCAGCCGGACCAACAGGGGAAACACTGAAGCTTTCTTT.

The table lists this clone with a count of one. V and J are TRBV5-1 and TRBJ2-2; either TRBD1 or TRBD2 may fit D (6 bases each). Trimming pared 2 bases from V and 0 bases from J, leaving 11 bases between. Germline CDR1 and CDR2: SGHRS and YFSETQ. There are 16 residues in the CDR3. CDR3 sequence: CASSFAGDSNTGELFF. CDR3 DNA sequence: TGCGCCAGCAGCTTCGCAGGGGACTCGAACACCGGGGAGCTGTTTTTT.

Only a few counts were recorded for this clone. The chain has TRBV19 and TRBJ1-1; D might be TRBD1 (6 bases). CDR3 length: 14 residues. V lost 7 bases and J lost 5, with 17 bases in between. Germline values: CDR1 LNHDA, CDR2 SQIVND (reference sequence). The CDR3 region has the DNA TGTGCCAGTACTACGCGGGGGGCCGGGACTGAAGCTTTCTTT. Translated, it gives CASTTRGAGTEAFF. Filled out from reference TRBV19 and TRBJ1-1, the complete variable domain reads DGGITQSPKYLFRKEGQNVTLSCEQNLNHDAMYWYRQDPGQGLRLIYYSQIVNDFQKGDIAEGYSVSREKKESFPLTVTSAQKNPTAFYLCASTTRGAGTEAFFGQGTRLTVV.

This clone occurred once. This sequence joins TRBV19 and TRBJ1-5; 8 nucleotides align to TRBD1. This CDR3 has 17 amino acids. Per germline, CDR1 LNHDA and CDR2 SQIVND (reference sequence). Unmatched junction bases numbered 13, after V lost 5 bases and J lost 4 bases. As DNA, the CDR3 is TGTGCCAGTAGTCCGATCACCGGGACAGGTAGTAATCAGCCCCAGCATTTT. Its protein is CASSPITGTGSNQPQHF.

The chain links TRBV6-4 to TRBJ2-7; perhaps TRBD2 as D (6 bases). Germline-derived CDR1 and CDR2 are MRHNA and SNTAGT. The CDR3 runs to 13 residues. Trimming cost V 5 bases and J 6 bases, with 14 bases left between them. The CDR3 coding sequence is TGTGCCAGCAGTACCCTGACGGGAGCCGAGCAGTACTTC. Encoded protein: CASSTLTGAEQYF.

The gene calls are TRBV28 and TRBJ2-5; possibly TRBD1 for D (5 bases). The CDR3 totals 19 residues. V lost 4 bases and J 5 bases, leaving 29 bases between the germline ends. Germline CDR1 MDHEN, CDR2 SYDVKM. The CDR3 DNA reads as TGTGCCAGCAGTTCCCTCTGGGAAGGGGCATCTTCAGGTTCGGAGACCCAGTACTTC. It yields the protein CASSSLWEGASSGSETQYF.

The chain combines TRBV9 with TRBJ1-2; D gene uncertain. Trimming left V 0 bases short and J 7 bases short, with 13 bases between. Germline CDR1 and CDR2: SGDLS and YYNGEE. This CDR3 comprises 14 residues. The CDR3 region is CASSVDSSISGYTF. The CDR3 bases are TGTGCCAGCAGCGTAGACAGTTCCATCTCTGGCTACACCTTC.

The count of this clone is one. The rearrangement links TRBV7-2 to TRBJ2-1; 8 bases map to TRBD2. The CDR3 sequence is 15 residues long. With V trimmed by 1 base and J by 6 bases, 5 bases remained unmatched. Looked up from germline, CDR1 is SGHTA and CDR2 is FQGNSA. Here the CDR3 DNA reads TGTGCCAGCAGCTTAGAAGCGGGGGAGGGCAATGAGCAGTTCTTC. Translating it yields CASSLEAGEGNEQFF.

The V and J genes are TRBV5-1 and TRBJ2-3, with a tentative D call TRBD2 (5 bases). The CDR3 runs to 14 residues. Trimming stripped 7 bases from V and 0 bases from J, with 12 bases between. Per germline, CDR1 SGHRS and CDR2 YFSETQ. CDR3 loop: CASRRASSTDTQYF. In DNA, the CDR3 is TGCGCCAGCCGGCGGGCGTCTAGCACAGATACGCAGTATTTT.